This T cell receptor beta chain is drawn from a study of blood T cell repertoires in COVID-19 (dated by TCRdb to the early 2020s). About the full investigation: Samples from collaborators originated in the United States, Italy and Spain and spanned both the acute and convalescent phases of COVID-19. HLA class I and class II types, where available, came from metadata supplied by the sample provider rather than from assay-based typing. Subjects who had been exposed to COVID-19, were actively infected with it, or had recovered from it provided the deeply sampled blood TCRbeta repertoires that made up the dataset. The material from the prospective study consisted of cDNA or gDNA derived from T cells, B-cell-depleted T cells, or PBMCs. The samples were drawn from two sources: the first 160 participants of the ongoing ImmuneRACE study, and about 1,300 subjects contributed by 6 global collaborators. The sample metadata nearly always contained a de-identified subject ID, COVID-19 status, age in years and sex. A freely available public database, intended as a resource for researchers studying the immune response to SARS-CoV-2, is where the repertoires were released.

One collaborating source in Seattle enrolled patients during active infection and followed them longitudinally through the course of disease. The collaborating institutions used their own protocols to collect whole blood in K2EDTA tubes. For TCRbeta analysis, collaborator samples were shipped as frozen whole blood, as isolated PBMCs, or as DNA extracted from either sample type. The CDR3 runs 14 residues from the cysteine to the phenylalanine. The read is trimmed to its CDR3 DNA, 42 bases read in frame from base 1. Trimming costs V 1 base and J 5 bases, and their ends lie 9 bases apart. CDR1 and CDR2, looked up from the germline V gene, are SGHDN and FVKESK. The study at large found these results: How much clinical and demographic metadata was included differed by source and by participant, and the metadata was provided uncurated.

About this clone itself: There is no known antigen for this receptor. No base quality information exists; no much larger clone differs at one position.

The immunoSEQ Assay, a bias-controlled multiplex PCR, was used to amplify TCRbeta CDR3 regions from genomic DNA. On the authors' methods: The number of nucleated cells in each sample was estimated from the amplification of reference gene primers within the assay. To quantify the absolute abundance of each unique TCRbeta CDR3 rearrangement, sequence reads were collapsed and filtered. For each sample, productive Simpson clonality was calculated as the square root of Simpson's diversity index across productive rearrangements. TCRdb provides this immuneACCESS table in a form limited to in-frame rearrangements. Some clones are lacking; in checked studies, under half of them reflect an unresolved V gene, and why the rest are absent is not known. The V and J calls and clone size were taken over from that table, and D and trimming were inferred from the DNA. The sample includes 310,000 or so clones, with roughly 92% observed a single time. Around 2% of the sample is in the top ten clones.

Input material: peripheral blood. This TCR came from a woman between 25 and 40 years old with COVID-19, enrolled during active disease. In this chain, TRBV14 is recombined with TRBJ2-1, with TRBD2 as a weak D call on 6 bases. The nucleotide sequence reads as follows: TGTGCCAGCAGCCAAGCACTAGCAGACAATGAGCAGTTCTTC. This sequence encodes CASSQALADNEQFF.